This T cell receptor (beta chain) originates from a study of shared clonotypes between healthy human individuals. The CDR3 extends over 14 amino acids. Profiling relied on immunoSEQ multiplex PCR, and the TCRdb table lists in-frame clones only, not all of them. The repertoire includes about 1 million clones, more than 65% of them detected once, and about 1.5% sits in the top ten. The sequence was collected from a young man in good health. Sequenced material: memory CD4+ T cells sorted from blood. Stated subset: CD45RA-negative fraction. The chain employs TRBV21-1 and TRBJ2-7; the table's D call, TRBD2, has no DNA check behind it. TRBV21-1 is a known pseudogene. DNA for the CDR3: TGTGCCAGCACCGGGGGGCCAGAACCCTACGAGCAGTACTTC. It yields the protein CASTGGPEPYEQYF.